The rows below give T cell receptor beta chains drawn from one sample of a study of cytomegalovirus exposure and HLA in healthy donors. The data were produced by immunoSEQ multiplex PCR, yet TCRdb's version contains in-frame clones alone and is incomplete. Its listing shows about 50,000 clones. Sequences were obtained from PBMCs. The receptors were gathered from an older woman in good health and CMV-seropositive. CDR3s include the opening cysteine and the closing phenylalanine or tryptophan. D genes are given only for firm matches.

j_call v_call d_call cdr3_nt cdr3_aa
TRBJ1-4 TRBV6-5 - TGTGCCAGCAGTTACTCAACAGGGCAAAATGAAAAACTGTTTTTT CASSYSTGQNEKLFF
TRBJ2-5 TRBV10-3 - TGTGCCATCAGTCCGCAAGCCCCGGGGACCCAGTACTTC CAISPQAPGTQYF
TRBJ2-2 TRBV11-2 - TGTGCCAGCAGCCCCGAGGGCCCATACACCGGGGAGCTGTTTTTT CASSPEGPYTGELFF
TRBJ1-6 TRBV10-3 - TGTGCCATCAGTAGGGACAAGGATTCACCCCTCCACTTT CAISRDKDSPLHF
TRBJ1-4 TRBV6-1 - TGTGCCAGCAGAGGGACGGCGGGAGTAGAAAAACTGTTTTTT CASRGTAGVEKLFF
TRBJ2-3 TRBV19 TRBD1 TGTGCCAGTAGTATGGGACAGGGGGGGACAGATACGCAGTATTTT CASSMGQGGTDTQYF
TRBJ1-1 TRBV28 - TGTGCCAGCAGCACACCCAAAGAAAAGGCTTTCTTT CASSTPKEKAFF
TRBJ1-5 TRBV18 - TGTGCCAGCTCGGTCGGGGGGGATCTGGGCAATCAGCCCCAGCATTTT CASSVGGDLGNQPQHF
TRBJ2-4 TRBV19 - TGTGCCAGTAGGAATAGGGTGGGAGTTGGGGACATTCAGTACTTC CASRNRVGVGDIQYF
TRBJ1-5 TRBV15 - TGTGCCACCAGCAAAGGAGATTATAGCAATCAGCCCCAGCATTTT CATSKGDYSNQPQHF
TRBJ2-3 TRBV9 - TGTGCCAGCAGCGTAAGACTAGTCCCCACAGATACGCAGTATTTT CASSVRLVPTDTQYF
TRBJ1-1 TRBV19 - TGTGCCAGTAGTATAGGTTCAGGGCTGAACACTGAAGCTTTCTTT CASSIGSGLNTEAFF
TRBJ1-2 TRBV7-8 - TGTGCCAGCAGCCCTACCTTTGTTCTTCCTAACTATGGCTACACCTTC CASSPTFVLPNYGYTF
TRBJ2-5 TRBV30 - TGTGCCTGGAGCGGGGAGACCCAGTACTTC CAWSGETQYF
TRBJ2-7 TRBV28 TRBD1 TGTGCCAGCAGGACAGGGGGGGAGCAGTACTTC CASRTGGEQYF
TRBJ2-7 TRBV6-1 TRBD1 TGTGCCAGCAGGGAACGGACAGGGAATTACGAGCAGTACTTC CASRERTGNYEQYF
TRBJ1-1 TRBV2 TRBD1 TGTGCCAGAAAACAGACAGGGGGAGCCACTGAAGCTTTCTTT CARKQTGGATEAFF
TRBJ1-6 TRBV5-1 TRBD1 TGCGCCAGCAGCGCGACAGGGGGCTTGGGATCACCCCTCCACTTT CASSATGGLGSPLHF
TRBJ1-5 TRBV2 TRBD1 TGTGCCAGCAGCCCCCCGGCAGGGGGAAAGGGGCCCCAGCATTTT CASSPPAGGKGPQHF
TRBJ1-5 TRBV6-6 - TGTGCCAGCAGTCCCGCCCAGAGCGGCAATCAGCCCCAGCATTTT CASSPAQSGNQPQHF
TRBJ1-4 TRBV5-1 TRBD1 TGCGCCAGCAGCCCGGAGGGGGCGACCGAAAAACTGTTTTTT CASSPEGATEKLFF
TRBJ2-7 TRBV2 TRBD2 TGTGCCAGCAAGATCGGGGGGGTTTTAAACTACGAGCAGTACTTC CASKIGGVLNYEQYF
TRBJ2-3 TRBV9 - TGTGCCAGCAGCGTAGAGCCGGGATTCGGTTCAGATACGCAGTATTTT CASSVEPGFGSDTQYF
TRBJ1-1 TRBV9 TRBD1 TGTGCCAGCAGCCCACAGATGGACAGGGCCTTGAACACTGAAGCTTTCTTT CASSPQMDRALNTEAFF
TRBJ2-7 TRBV20-1 - TGCAGTGCTAGAAAAGGGAGCGAGCAGTACTTC CSARKGSEQYF
TRBJ2-1 TRBV6-5 - TGTGCCAGCAGTTACTCCGCCGGGGAGGCCGACAATGAGCAGTTCTTC CASSYSAGEADNEQFF
TRBJ2-1 TRBV10-3 TRBD1 TGTGCCATCAGTGAGGGACAGGGGCGATACAATGAGCAGTTCTTC CAISEGQGRYNEQFF
TRBJ1-6 TRBV5-8 - TGTGCCAGCAGGTGGGGGGGTTTGGCCTATAATTCACCCCTCCACTTT CASRWGGLAYNSPLHF
TRBJ2-5 TRBV5-6 TRBD2 TGTGCCAGCAGCTTGCGTGGGACTAGCGGGGGTGAGACCCAGTACTTC CASSLRGTSGGETQYF
TRBJ1-2 TRBV18 - TGTGCCAGCTCACCGTTCCCAGATGTCTATGGCTACACCTTC CASSPFPDVYGYTF
TRBJ2-7 TRBV19 TRBD1 TGTGCCAGTAGTAAATTTACGGGACAGGGAATTCACGAGCAGTACTTC CASSKFTGQGIHEQYF
TRBJ2-2 TRBV18 - TGTGCCAGCTCACCAGTCCAGACCGGGGAGCTGTTTTTT CASSPVQTGELFF
TRBJ2-3 TRBV19 TRBD2 TGTGCCAGCCAGCGGGGCGGGGGGAATACGCAGTATTTT CASQRGGGNTQYF
TRBJ2-7 TRBV29-1 TRBD1 TGCAGCGATAGGGGGCTCGATACCTACGAGCAGTACTTC CSDRGLDTYEQYF
TRBJ1-5 TRBV7-9 - TGTGCCAGCAGCTTAGAGGGGTTAGGCAATCAGCCCCAGCATTTT CASSLEGLGNQPQHF
TRBJ1-6 TRBV5-6 TRBD1 TGTGCCAGCAGCCCCCTGCGACAGGGTGCTTCACCCCTCCACTTT CASSPLRQGASPLHF
TRBJ1-6 TRBV5-1 TRBD1 TGCGCCAGCAGCTTGGCCGTACAGGGGAATAATTCACCCCTCCACTTT CASSLAVQGNNSPLHF
TRBJ1-1 TRBV19 TRBD1 TGTGCCAGTAGCGCAACCGGGACAGGGACTGAAGCTTTCTTT CASSATGTGTEAFF
TRBJ2-3 TRBV15 TRBD1 TGTGCCACATCGGGACAGGGGAGCACAGATACGCAGTATTTT CATSGQGSTDTQYF